This T cell receptor beta chain was sequenced during a study of tumor-infiltrating lymphocytes in primary liver carcinoma. The CDR3 contains 14 residues. With 5 bases removed from V and 4 bases from J, the gap between germline ends came to 14 bases. This clonotype has a count of ten or more. The antigen remains unidentified. Reverse transcription of roughly 0.5 ug total RNA with a constant-region primer produced TCR beta cDNA. Libraries covering TCR beta were generated through three nested multiplex PCR rounds (using a slightly modified ARM-PCR). Two initial PCR rounds of about 10 cycles each paired TRBV1-TRBV30 forward primers with a C-beta reverse primer. TCRdb used MiXCR to reprocess the multiplex PCR reads, holding one entry per CDR3 protein. The sample contains approximately 110,000 distinct CDR3 sequences, around 64% of which appear only once. The source material, 20-30 mg of unsorted bulk tissue, was used to co-extract RNA and DNA. Patients in the cohort were treatment-naive and living with chronic HBV infection.

General observations from the study: Less overlap was seen in tumor-adjacent and tumor-blood pairs than in tumor region pairs.

The specimen sequenced was liver tumor tissue from sampling region 3. As for subset: tumor region T3, left-lateral pole. The chain uses TRBV12-3 or TRBV12-4 and TRBJ1-1; D gene unclear. The clonotype comes from a woman in her sixties or seventies with primary liver carcinoma and hepatitis B virus infection. CDR3 in DNA: TGTGCCAGCAGTGGGATTGTCGCGGCCACTGAAGCTTTCTTT. It encodes CASSGIVAATEAFF.